The 16 T cell receptor beta chains in this list originate from one sample, sequenced in a study of shared clonotypes between healthy human individuals. Assay: immunoSEQ multiplex PCR; the TCRdb copy retains only in-frame clones and omits some. This sample has about 110,000 clones; roughly 70% occur once, and the top ten carry almost 25%. The material sequenced was memory CD8+ T cells sorted from blood. The subset: CD45RO+ cells pooled with CCR7-negative TemRA cells. The source of these receptors is a woman aged 30 to 39 in good health.

This clone was counted a single time. The gene calls are TRBV27 and TRBJ1-1; D possibly corresponds to TRBD1 (6 bases). Germline assignment: CDR1 MNHEY and CDR2 SMNVEV (reference sequence). Trimming pared 2 bases from V and 0 bases from J, leaving 13 bases between. The CDR3 loop spans 16 amino acids. CDR3 DNA: TGTGCCAGCAGTTTAACTCCAGGGGTTATGAACACTGAAGCTTTCTTT. Translating gives CASSLTPGVMNTEAFF.

The gene calls are TRBV15 and TRBJ2-7; D possibly uses TRBD1 or TRBD2 (5 bases each). The CDR3 runs to 16 residues. Trimming left V 3 bases short and J 1 base short, with 16 bases between. Germline-derived CDR1 and CDR2 are LNHNV and YYDKDF (reference sequence). Written as DNA, the CDR3 is TGTGCCACCAGCAGCGTTCTATGGGGGTCGTCCTACGAGCAGTACTTC. It encodes CATSSVLWGSSYEQYF.

The chain carries TRBV7-9 and TRBJ1-1; the D gene is possibly TRBD1 (6 bases). CDR3 length: 13 amino acids. V lost 5 bases and J 4 bases, leaving 11 bases between the germline ends. Germline V gene lookup returns CDR1 SEHNR and CDR2 FQNEAQ (reference sequence). As DNA, the CDR3 is TGTGCCAGCAGCACAGGACAGTTCACTGAAGCTTTCTTT. Translating it yields CASSTGQFTEAFF. Combining the CDR3 with reference TRBV7-9 and TRBJ1-1 gives the whole variable domain DTGVSQNPRHKITKRGQNVTFRCDPISEHNRLYWYRQTLGQGPEFLTYFQNEAQLEKSRLLSDRFSAERPKGSFSTLEIQRTEQGDSAMYLCASSTGQFTEAFFGQGTRLTVV.

The chain uses TRBV9 and TRBJ1-3; TRBD1 matches 8 bases. After removal of 4 bases from V and 3 bases from J, the junction contained 12 bases not matched to a gene. Germline V lookup: CDR1 SGDLS, CDR2 YYNGEE. The CDR3 covers 17 residues. The CDR3 sequence is CASSHTSQGARGNTIYF. As DNA, the CDR3 is TGTGCCAGCAGCCATACCAGTCAGGGGGCGCGTGGAAACACCATATATTTT. The full variable domain, its missing parts supplied by reference TRBV9 and TRBJ1-3, is DSGVTQTPKHLITATGQRVTLRCSPRSGDLSVYWYQQSLDQGLQFLIQYYNGEERAKGNILERFSAQQFPDLHSELNLSSLELGDSALYFCASSHTSQGARGNTIYFGEGSWLTVV.

The chain couples TRBV2 to TRBJ1-1; a weak D match, TRBD1 (5 bases). With 6 bases removed from V and 0 bases from J, the gap between germline ends came to 14 bases. Germline V gives CDR1 SNHLY, CDR2 FYNNEI. The CDR3 extends over 15 amino acids. For the CDR3, the DNA is TGTGCCAGCAGATGGGACGGACGGATGAACACTGAAGCTTTCTTT. It codes for CASRWDGRMNTEAFF. Using reference TRBV2 and TRBJ1-1 for the parts outside the CDR3, the full variable domain is EPEVTQTPSHQVTQMGQEVILRCVPISNHLYFYWYRQILGQKVEFLVSFYNNEISEKSEIFDDQFSVERPDGSNFTLKIRSTKLEDSAMYFCASRWDGRMNTEAFFGQGTRLTVV.

This clone was observed a handful of times. The V gene is TRBV6-1, the J gene TRBJ2-7; TRBD1 matches 10 bases. Germline CDR1 is MNHNS and CDR2 is SASEGT. The CDR3 is 15 amino acids. J lost 0 bases, V lost 5 bases, and 4 bases had no gene match. CDR3 nucleotide sequence: TGTGCCAGCAGTACGGGGACAGGGGCCTCCTACGAGCAGTACTTC. It encodes CASSTGTGASYEQYF.

This chain uses TRBV6-1 with TRBJ2-7, with D uncertain. The CDR3 is 9 amino acids. Trimming took 10 bases from V and 11 from J, leaving 12 bases between them. Looked up from germline, CDR1 is MNHNS and CDR2 is SASEGT. This CDR3 reads CATGLKEYF. CDR3 DNA: TGTGCCACCGGGCTTAAGGAGTACTTC.

This clone has more than one count but fewer than ten. The chain combines TRBV5-1 with TRBJ1-2; D is perhaps TRBD1 (5 bases). Trimming removed 3 bases at V and 4 bases at J, with 13 bases between. This CDR3 spans 14 amino acids. The V gene's germline CDR1 is SGHRS and CDR2 YFSETQ. In nucleotides, the CDR3 is TGCGCCAGCAGCTGGGGACCTAGAGGCTATGGCTACACCTTC. Translating it yields CASSWGPRGYGYTF.

This clone was seen a single time. The CDR3 DNA follows: TGCGCCAGCAGCCCACATAGGACGGTGAACACTGAAGCTTTCTTT. Its protein is CASSPHRTVNTEAFF. V and J are TRBV4-1 and TRBJ1-1; D uncertain. The CDR3 consists of 15 residues. Deletions cut 4 bases from V and 0 bases from J, with 12 bases between. Germline V CDR1 and CDR2: MGHRA, YSYEKL.

Only one count was recorded for this clone. The chain recombines TRBV5-1 with TRBJ1-1, with unresolved D. Per germline, CDR1 SGHRS and CDR2 YFSETQ. The CDR3 is 14 residues long. V gave up 1 base and J gave up 1 base, with 8 bases separating them. The CDR3 nucleotides are TGCGCCAGCAGCTTGAACACCGGGAACACTGAAGCTTTCTTT. It specifies CASSLNTGNTEAFF.

The chain recombines TRBV7-8 with TRBJ1-2; D not certain. The V and J ends lost 7 bases and 6 bases respectively, with 21 bases between them. The germline gives CDR1 SGHVS, CDR2 FQNEAQ. CDR3 length: 15 amino acids. The CDR3, as DNA: TGTGCCAGCACCACTGACAACGGCTCCTTAAATGGCTACACCTTC. Protein product: CASTTDNGSLNGYTF.

This chain joins TRBV19 and TRBJ1-1; D gene ambiguous. V was pared by 2 bases and J by 5 bases, with 9 bases between. The CDR3 sequence is 13 residues long. Germline V gene lookup returns CDR1 LNHDA and CDR2 SQIVND (reference sequence). The DNA of the CDR3 is TGTGCCAGTAGTATAATCTCCGGGACTGAAGCTTTCTTT. Translation gives CASSIISGTEAFF.

The V and J genes are TRBV28 and TRBJ1-2, with 7 bases lining up with TRBD1. Germline CDR1 and CDR2: MDHEN and SYDVKM. CDR3 length equals 17 residues. The V gene end was trimmed by 3 bases and the J gene end by 7 bases; junction bases not matched to a gene: 17. The CDR3 here is CASSLTPTGNLVGGYTF. CDR3 DNA: TGTGCCAGCAGTTTGACCCCGACAGGGAACTTGGTAGGTGGCTACACCTTC.

This clone occurred a few times. V gene TRBV18 combines with J gene TRBJ2-2; unclear D gene. The germline gives CDR1 KGHSH, CDR2 LQKENI. There are 15 residues in the CDR3. The germline V and J ends were trimmed by 2 bases and 6 bases, with 13 bases remaining between them. The CDR3 bases are TGTGCCAGCTCACCAGGGAAGTCCGAGGCCGGGGAGCTGTTTTTT. Translated: CASSPGKSEAGELFF.

The chain uses TRBV25-1 and TRBJ2-1; 8 nucleotides agree with TRBD2. The CDR3 sequence is 17 residues long. Germline V gives CDR1 MGHDK, CDR2 SYGVNS. Trimming cost V 4 bases and J 0 bases; bases outside gene matches: 8. CDR3 region: CASSGLSGASSYNEQFF. The DNA for the CDR3 is TGTGCCAGCAGTGGTCTTAGCGGGGCGAGCTCCTACAATGAGCAGTTCTTC.

The sample holds a few counts of this clone. The chain recombines TRBV19 with TRBJ1-1; D gene uncertain. Germline lookup yields CDR1 LNHDA and CDR2 SQIVND (reference sequence). The ends were cut back, 4 bases at V and 5 bases at J, with 11 bases in the middle. The CDR3 totals 13 residues. Here the CDR3 reads CASSRRWRTEAFF. The CDR3 nucleotides are TGTGCCAGTAGTAGGCGGTGGAGGACTGAAGCTTTCTTT.